A single sample is the source of the 20 T cell receptor beta chains below, sequenced in a study of blood T cells in healthy people across ages. The authors ran a second PCR of roughly 6 to 12 cycles using a sample-barcoded 5' primer and a J-beta primer mix. A single record per CDR3 protein comes from TCRdb applying MiXCR to the 5' RACE reads. The data contain about 1.6 million distinct CDR3 sequences, almost 35% of them singletons. Material for sequencing was blood. These receptors were collected from a woman aged 25 to 39 in good health.

This clonotype has a count of ten or more. The V gene is TRBV7-2, the J gene TRBJ2-1; 8 nucleotides match TRBD2. Germline loops: CDR1 SGHTA, CDR2 FQGNSA. Trimming cost V 3 bases and J 6 bases; bases outside gene matches: 1. This CDR3 comprises 13 residues. This chain's CDR3 is CASSLGLVNEQFF. CDR3 DNA: TGTGCCAGCAGCTTGGGACTAGTCAATGAGCAGTTCTTC. Drawing the rest from reference TRBV7-2 and TRBJ2-1, the complete variable domain is GAGVSQSPSNKVTEKGKDVELRCDPISGHTALYWYRQSLGQGLEFLIYFQGNSAPDKSGLPSDRFSAERTGGSVSTLTIQRTQQEDSAVYLCASSLGLVNEQFFGPGTRLTVL.

The V and J genes are TRBV12-3 or TRBV12-4 and TRBJ2-7; 8 bases fit TRBD2. V shed 6 bases, J shed 6 bases, and the junction held 10 bases outside the gene matches. The CDR3 spans 14 residues. CDR3 nucleotides: TGTGCCAGCAGCACGGGACTAGTCAATCCCGAGCAGTACTTC. It translates to CASSTGLVNPEQYF.

In its sample, this clonotype was seen a few times. The rearrangement uses TRBV12-3 or TRBV12-4 and TRBJ1-1; a weak D match, TRBD1 (5 bases). CDR3 length equals 13 residues. V was trimmed by 5 bases and J by 3 bases, leaving 10 bases between them. The CDR3: CASSPPGHTEAFF. Written as DNA, the CDR3 is TGTGCCAGCAGTCCCCCAGGGCACACTGAAGCTTTCTTT.

V and J are TRBV4-1 and TRBJ2-1; either TRBD1 or TRBD2 may supply D (5 bases each). V was trimmed by 3 bases and J by 6 bases, leaving 21 bases between them. CDR1 and CDR2 from the germline V gene are MGHRA and YSYEKL. CDR3 size: 17 residues. CDR3 in DNA: TGCGCCAGCAGCCACCCACTTCACCGGGACCGAATCAATGAGCAGTTCTTC. Its translation: CASSHPLHRDRINEQFF.

The chain joins TRBV5-1 to TRBJ2-7; 10 nucleotides match TRBD2. Germline loops: CDR1 SGHRS, CDR2 YFSETQ. There are 16 residues in the CDR3. With 4 bases clipped from V and 0 bases from J, the junction kept 7 bases outside the gene matches. CDR3 DNA: TGCGCCAGCAGCCGCGGGACTAGCGTGAGCTCCTACGAGCAGTACTTC. Protein: CASSRGTSVSSYEQYF.

J is TRBJ2-3 and V is TRBV6-5, with 7 bases aligning to TRBD2. There are 17 residues in the CDR3. Per the germline V gene, CDR1 is MNHEY and CDR2 is SVGAGI. J gave up 2 bases and V 3 bases, and 11 bases lay outside the gene matches. As DNA, the CDR3 is TGTGCCAGCAGTTATCCGACCATCAGCGGGGACACAGATACGCAGTATTTT. This codes for CASSYPTISGDTDTQYF.

This clonotype turned up a few times. The chain combines TRBV10-3 with TRBJ2-3, with D uncertain. Germline CDR1 and CDR2: ENHRY and SYGVKD. CDR3 size: 15 residues. The V end was cut by 4 bases, the J end by 6 bases, with 17 bases between. The CDR3 is CAISGTSKTGDTQYF. In nucleotides, the CDR3 is TGTGCCATCAGTGGGACCTCGAAGACCGGTGATACGCAGTATTTT.

As regards this clonotype: The junction shows a germline mismatch at one end, possibly a read error. J is TRBJ2-6 and V is TRBV27; no firm D call. The CDR3 spans 16 residues. CDR1 is MNHEY and CDR2 is SMNVEV in the germline V gene (reference sequence). This CDR3 reads CASSLSNALFTNVRTF. CDR3 nucleotide sequence: TGTGCCAGCAGTTTATCGAATGCGCTTTTCACCAACGTCCGGACTTTC.

The chain links TRBV30 to TRBJ2-3, with 7 nucleotides matching TRBD2. The CDR3 spans 15 residues. Trimming cost V 4 bases and J 2 bases; bases outside gene matches: 9. Germline CDR1 GTSNPN, CDR2 SVGIG (reference sequence). CDR3 DNA sequence: TGTGCCTGGAATCTGGGCCGGGGGGACACAGATACGCAGTATTTT. It yields the protein CAWNLGRGDTDTQYF.

This clonotype was found a few times. The CDR3 nucleotides read TGCAGTGCCAACGGACTAGCGGGGGTCCCGAACAATGAGCAGTTCTTC. Protein: CSANGLAGVPNNEQFF. The chain links TRBV20-1 to TRBJ2-1, with 13 bases matching TRBD2. The V segment lost 6 bases and the J segment 5 bases; nucleotides outside the gene matches: 10. The CDR3 contains 16 residues. CDR1 DFQATT and CDR2 SNEGSKA come from the germline V gene (reference sequence).

The genes are TRBV9 and TRBJ2-7, with 13 bases identical to TRBD2. The CDR3 sequence is 18 residues long. Germline V gives CDR1 SGDLS, CDR2 YYNGEE. The V gene end was trimmed by 0 bases and the J gene end by 1 base; junction bases not matched to a gene: 7. This chain's CDR3 is CASSVGLAGGTGSYEQYF. The CDR3 coding sequence is TGTGCCAGCAGCGTAGGACTAGCGGGAGGTACTGGGTCCTACGAGCAGTACTTC.

This clonotype was recorded a few times. The genes are TRBV7-3 and TRBJ1-5, with D uncertain. CDR3 size: 13 residues. The germline gives CDR1 SGHTA, CDR2 FQGTGA. The V end was cut by 3 bases, the J end by 5 bases, with 8 bases between. CDR3 region: CASSLSQYQPQHF. CDR3 in DNA: TGTGCCAGCAGCTTGTCGCAGTATCAGCCCCAGCATTTT.

V gene TRBV25-1 combines with J gene TRBJ1-5, with 9 bases lining up with TRBD1. The germline V gene has CDR1 MGHDK and CDR2 SYGVNS. V was pared by 6 bases and J by 3 bases, with 9 bases of the junction left unmatched. The CDR3 is 16 residues long. CDR3 DNA sequence: TGTGCCAGCAGCGCCGGGACAGGGAGGACCAATCAGCCCCAGCATTTT. It encodes CASSAGTGRTNQPQHF.

In regard to this clonotype: Possible read error: a much larger clone is one base away. The chain couples TRBV12-3 or TRBV12-4 to TRBJ2-7, with TRBD2 identical over 8 bases. V lost 3 bases, J lost 7 bases, and 11 bases stayed unmatched. CDR3 size: 15 residues. The CDR3: CASSLGSGKTNEQYF. The CDR3 nucleotides read TGTGCCAGCAGTTTGGGTAGCGGGAAGACGAATGAGCAGTACTTC.

This clonotype was observed at least ten times. The V gene is TRBV12-3 or TRBV12-4, the J gene TRBJ2-5, with D possibly TRBD1 on 5 matching bases. The CDR3 spans 12 residues. V was shortened by 6 bases and J by 3 bases, with 8 bases between the two germline ends. For the CDR3, the DNA is TGTGCCAGCAGGGCAGGGAAAGAGACCCAGTACTTC. Translated, it gives CASRAGKETQYF.

This clonotype was seen a handful of times. This chain links TRBV20-1 with TRBJ2-1, with 7 bases that match TRBD1. CDR1 and CDR2 from the germline V gene are DFQATT and SNEGSKA (reference sequence). V shed 5 bases and J 3 bases; nucleotides not matched to a gene: 7. The CDR3 spans 14 residues. CDR3 residues: CSALTGYIYNEQFF. Written as DNA, the CDR3 is TGCAGTGCTTTGACAGGGTATATCTACAATGAGCAGTTCTTC.

Concerning this clonotype: This may be a read error, as it is one base from a much larger clone. Here the CDR3 omits its conserved ending phenylalanine or tryptophan, so a read error is the likely source. This chain joins TRBV7-9 and TRBJ2-1; D remains ambiguous. Germline values: CDR1 SEHNR, CDR2 FQNEAQ (reference sequence). This CDR3 contains 14 residues. V was shortened by 2 bases and J by 0 bases, with 5 bases between the two germline ends. This CDR3 reads CASSLRDSYNEQFC. The CDR3 DNA sequence: TGTGCCAGCAGCTTAAGGGACTCCTACAATGAGCAGTTCTGC.

This clonotype was detected only a few times. The rearrangement joins TRBV3-1 to TRBJ2-7; 8 bases align to TRBD2. The V segment lost 0 bases and the J segment 7 bases; nucleotides outside the gene matches: 8. CDR3 length: 15 residues. Germline V gene lookup returns CDR1 LGHDT and CDR2 YNNKEL (reference sequence). CDR3 DNA sequence: TGTGCCAGCAGCCAAGAGGGCGGGAGGCGGGATGAGCAGTACTTC. Translation: CASSQEGGRRDEQYF.

CDR3 in amino acids: CASSVGTKGFNEQFF. In DNA form, the CDR3 reads TGTGCCAGCAGCGTAGGAACGAAGGGGTTCAATGAGCAGTTCTTC. V gene TRBV9 combines with J gene TRBJ2-1; D may be TRBD1 (5 bases). This CDR3 comprises 15 residues. Trimming removed 0 bases at V and 6 bases at J, with 13 bases between. Germline loops: CDR1 SGDLS, CDR2 YYNGEE.

This clonotype was counted at least ten times. The rearrangement joins TRBV5-1 to TRBJ2-5, with D unresolved. This CDR3 comprises 13 residues. V was pared by 3 bases and J by 5 bases, with 11 bases between. CDR1 SGHRS and CDR2 YFSETQ come from the germline V gene. The CDR3 region is CASSSRPGETQYF. In DNA form, the CDR3 reads TGCGCCAGCAGCTCCAGGCCTGGGGAGACCCAGTACTTC.